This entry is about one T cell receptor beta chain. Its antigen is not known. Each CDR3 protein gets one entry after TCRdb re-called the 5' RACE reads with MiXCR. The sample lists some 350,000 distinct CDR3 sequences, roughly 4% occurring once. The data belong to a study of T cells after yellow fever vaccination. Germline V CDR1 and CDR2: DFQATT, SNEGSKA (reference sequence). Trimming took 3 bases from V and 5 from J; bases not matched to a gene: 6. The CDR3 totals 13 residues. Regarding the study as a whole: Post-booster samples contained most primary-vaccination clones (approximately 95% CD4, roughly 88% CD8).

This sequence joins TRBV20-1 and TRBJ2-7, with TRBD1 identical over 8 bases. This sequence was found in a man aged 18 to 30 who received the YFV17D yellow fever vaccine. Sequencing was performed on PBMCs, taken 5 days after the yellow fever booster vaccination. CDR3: CSASYNRGDEQYF. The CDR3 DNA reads TGCAGTGCTAGTTATAACAGGGGGGACGAGCAGTACTTC.